The text below deals with one T cell receptor beta chain. The CDR3 spans 15 residues. Trimming removed 6 bases at V and 5 bases at J, with 18 bases between. Germline loops: CDR1 MNHEY, CDR2 SMNVEV (reference sequence). The source of the sample is a study of graft-versus-host responses after intestinal transplantation. Method: immunoSEQ multiplex PCR; TCRdb's copy keeps in-frame clones and lacks some. The repertoire includes 13,000 to 15,000 clones, about 33% of them detected once, and approximately 2% sits in the top ten. Plating combined approximately 200,000 CFSE-labeled responder cells with approximately 200,000 irradiated, violet-dye-labeled stimulator cells.

The source material was alloreactive CD8+ T cells from a mixed lymphocyte reaction culture, sampled before intestinal transplant. Subset: CFSE-low proliferating T cells sorted from roughly six-day pre-transplant mixed lymphocyte reaction (GvH or HvG direction). The clonotype originates from a human patient who received an intestinal transplant. The rearrangement uses TRBV27 and TRBJ2-3; D is possibly TRBD1 (5 bases). This chain's CDR3 is CASRVTPQGRDTQYF. The CDR3 DNA reads as TGTGCCAGCAGGGTCACACCCCAGGGCCGAGATACGCAGTATTTT.